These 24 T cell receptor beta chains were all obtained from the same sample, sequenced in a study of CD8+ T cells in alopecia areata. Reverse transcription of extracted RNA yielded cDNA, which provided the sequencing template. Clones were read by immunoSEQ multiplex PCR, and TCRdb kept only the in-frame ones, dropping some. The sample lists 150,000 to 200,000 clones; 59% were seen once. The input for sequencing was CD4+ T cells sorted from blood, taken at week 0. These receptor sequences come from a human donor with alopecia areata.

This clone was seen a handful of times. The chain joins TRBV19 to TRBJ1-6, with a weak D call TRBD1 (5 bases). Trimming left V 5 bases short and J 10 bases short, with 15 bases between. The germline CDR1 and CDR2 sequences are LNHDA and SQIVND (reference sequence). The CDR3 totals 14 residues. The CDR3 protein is CASSAHPGGSPLHF. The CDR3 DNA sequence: TGTGCCAGTAGTGCCCATCCGGGGGGATCACCCCTCCACTTT.

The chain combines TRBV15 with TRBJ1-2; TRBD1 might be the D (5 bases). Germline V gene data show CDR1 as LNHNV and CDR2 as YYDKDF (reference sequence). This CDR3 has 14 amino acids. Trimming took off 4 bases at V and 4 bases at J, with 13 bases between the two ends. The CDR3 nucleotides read TGTGCCACCAGCACAGGGTCTGCGGTCTATGGCTACACCTTC. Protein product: CATSTGSAVYGYTF.

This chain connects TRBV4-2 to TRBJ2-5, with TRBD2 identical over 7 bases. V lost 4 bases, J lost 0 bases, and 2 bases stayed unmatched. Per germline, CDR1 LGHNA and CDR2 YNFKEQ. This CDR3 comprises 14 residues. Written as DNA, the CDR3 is TGTGCCAGCAGCCGGGGGACTAACCAAGAGACCCAGTACTTC. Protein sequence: CASSRGTNQETQYF.

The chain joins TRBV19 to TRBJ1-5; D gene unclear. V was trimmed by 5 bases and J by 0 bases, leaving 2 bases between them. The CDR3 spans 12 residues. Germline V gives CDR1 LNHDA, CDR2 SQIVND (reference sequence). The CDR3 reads CASSHSNQPQHF. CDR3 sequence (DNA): TGTGCCAGTAGTCATAGCAATCAGCCCCAGCATTTT. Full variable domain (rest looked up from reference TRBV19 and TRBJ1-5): DGGITQSPKYLFRKEGQNVTLSCEQNLNHDAMYWYRQDPGQGLRLIYYSQIVNDFQKGDIAEGYSVSREKKESFPLTVTSAQKNPTAFYLCASSHSNQPQHFGDGTRLSIL.

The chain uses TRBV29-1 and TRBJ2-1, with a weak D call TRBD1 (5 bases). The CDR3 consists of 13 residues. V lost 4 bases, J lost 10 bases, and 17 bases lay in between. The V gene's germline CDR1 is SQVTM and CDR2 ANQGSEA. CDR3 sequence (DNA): TGCAGCGTTGTCCATCCAGGGTTAGACGAGCAGTTCTTC. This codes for CSVVHPGLDEQFF.

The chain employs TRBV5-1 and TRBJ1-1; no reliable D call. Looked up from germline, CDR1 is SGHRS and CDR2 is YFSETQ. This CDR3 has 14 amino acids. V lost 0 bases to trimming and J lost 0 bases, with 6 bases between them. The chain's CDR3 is CASSLDPVNTEAFF. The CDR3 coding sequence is TGCGCCAGCAGCTTGGATCCGGTGAACACTGAAGCTTTCTTT.

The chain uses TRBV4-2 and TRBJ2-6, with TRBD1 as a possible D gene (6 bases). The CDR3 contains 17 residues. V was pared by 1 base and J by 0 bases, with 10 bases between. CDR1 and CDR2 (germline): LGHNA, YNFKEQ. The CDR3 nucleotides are TGTGCCAGCAGCCAAGCCCGAGGGGGCTCTGGGGCCAACGTCCTGACTTTC. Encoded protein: CASSQARGGSGANVLTF.

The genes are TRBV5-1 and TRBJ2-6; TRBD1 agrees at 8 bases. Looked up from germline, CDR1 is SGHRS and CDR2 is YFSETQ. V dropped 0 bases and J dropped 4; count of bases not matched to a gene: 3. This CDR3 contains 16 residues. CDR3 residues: CASSLGQGSGANVLTF. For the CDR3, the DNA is TGCGCCAGCAGCTTGGGACAGGGGTCCGGGGCCAACGTCCTGACTTTC.

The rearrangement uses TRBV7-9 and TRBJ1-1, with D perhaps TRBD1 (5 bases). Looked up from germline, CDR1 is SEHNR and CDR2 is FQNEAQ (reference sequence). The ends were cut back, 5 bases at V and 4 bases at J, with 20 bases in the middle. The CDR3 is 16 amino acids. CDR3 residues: CASSRRRQTGITEAFF. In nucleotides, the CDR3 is TGTGCCAGCAGCCGAAGGAGACAGACGGGGATCACTGAAGCTTTCTTT. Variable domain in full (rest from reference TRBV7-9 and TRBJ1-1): DTGVSQNPRHKITKRGQNVTFRCDPISEHNRLYWYRQTLGQGPEFLTYFQNEAQLEKSRLLSDRFSAERPKGSFSTLEIQRTEQGDSAMYLCASSRRRQTGITEAFFGQGTRLTVV.

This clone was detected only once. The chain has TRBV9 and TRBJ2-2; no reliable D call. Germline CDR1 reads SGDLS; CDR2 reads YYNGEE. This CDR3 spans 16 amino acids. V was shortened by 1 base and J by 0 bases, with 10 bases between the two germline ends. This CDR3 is CASSVRVGTNTGELFF. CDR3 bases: TGTGCCAGCAGCGTACGGGTGGGGACGAACACCGGGGAGCTGTTTTTT. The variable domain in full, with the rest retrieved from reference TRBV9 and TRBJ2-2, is DSGVTQTPKHLITATGQRVTLRCSPRSGDLSVYWYQQSLDQGLQFLIQYYNGEERAKGNILERFSAQQFPDLHSELNLSSLELGDSALYFCASSVRVGTNTGELFFGEGSRLTVL.

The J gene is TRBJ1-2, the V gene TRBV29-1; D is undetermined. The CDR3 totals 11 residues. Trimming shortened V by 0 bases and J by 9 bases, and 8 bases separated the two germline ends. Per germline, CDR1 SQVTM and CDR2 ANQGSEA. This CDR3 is CSVEESSSYTF. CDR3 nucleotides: TGCAGCGTTGAAGAGTCCAGCAGCTACACCTTC.

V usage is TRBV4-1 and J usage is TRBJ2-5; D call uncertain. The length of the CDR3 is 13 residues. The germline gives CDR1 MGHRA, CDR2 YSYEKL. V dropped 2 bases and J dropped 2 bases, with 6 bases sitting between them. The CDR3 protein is CASSQYLQETQYF. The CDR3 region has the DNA TGCGCCAGCAGCCAATATTTACAAGAGACCCAGTACTTC.

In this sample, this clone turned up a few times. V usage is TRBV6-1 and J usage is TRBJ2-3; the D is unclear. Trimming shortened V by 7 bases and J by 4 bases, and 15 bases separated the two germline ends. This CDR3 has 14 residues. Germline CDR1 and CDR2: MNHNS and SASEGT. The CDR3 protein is CASIRSTGADTQYF. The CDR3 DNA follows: TGTGCCAGCATTAGAAGTACGGGCGCAGATACGCAGTATTTT.

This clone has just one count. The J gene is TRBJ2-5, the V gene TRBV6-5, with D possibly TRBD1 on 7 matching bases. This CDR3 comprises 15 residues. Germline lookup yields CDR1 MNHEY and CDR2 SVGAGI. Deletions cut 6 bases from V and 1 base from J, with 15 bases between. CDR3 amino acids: CASSERQGLQETQYF. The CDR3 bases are TGTGCCAGCAGCGAGCGACAGGGACTCCAAGAGACCCAGTACTTC.

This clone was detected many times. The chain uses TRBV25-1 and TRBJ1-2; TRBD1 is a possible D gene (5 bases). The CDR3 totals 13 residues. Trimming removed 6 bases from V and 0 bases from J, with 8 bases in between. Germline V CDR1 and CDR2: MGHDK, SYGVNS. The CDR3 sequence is CASSSTANYGYTF. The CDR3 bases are TGTGCCAGCAGCTCGACAGCTAACTATGGCTACACCTTC.

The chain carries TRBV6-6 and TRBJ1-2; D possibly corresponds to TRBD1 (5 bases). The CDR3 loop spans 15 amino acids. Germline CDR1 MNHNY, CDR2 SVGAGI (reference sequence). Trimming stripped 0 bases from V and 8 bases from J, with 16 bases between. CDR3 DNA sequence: TGTGCCAGCAGTTACTCGACCAGGGCCGGGGTGGGCTACACCTTC. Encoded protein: CASSYSTRAGVGYTF.

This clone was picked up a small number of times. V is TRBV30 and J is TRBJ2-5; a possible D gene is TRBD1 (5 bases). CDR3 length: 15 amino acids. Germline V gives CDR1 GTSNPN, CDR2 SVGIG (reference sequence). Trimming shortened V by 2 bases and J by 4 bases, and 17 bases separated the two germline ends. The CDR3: CAWSKTTGWTETQYF. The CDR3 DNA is TGTGCCTGGAGTAAGACCACAGGATGGACAGAGACCCAGTACTTC.

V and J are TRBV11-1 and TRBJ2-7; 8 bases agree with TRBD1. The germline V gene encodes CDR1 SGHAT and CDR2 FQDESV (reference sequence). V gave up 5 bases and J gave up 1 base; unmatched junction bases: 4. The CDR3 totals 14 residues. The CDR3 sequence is CASSIWTGSYEQYF. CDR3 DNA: TGTGCCAGCAGCATCTGGACAGGGTCCTACGAGCAGTACTTC.

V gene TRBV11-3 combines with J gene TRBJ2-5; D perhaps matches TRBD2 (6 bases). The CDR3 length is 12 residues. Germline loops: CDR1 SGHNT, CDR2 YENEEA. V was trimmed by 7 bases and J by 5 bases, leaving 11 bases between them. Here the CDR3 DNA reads TGTGCCAGCACCGATGGAGGGGAGACCCAGTACTTC. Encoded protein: CASTDGGETQYF.

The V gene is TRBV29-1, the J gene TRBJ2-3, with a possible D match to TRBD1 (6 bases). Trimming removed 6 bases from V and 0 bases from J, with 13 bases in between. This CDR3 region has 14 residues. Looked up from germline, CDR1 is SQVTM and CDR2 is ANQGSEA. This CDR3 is CSVAPQGSTDTQYF. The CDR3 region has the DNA TGCAGCGTGGCACCCCAGGGGAGCACAGATACGCAGTATTTT.

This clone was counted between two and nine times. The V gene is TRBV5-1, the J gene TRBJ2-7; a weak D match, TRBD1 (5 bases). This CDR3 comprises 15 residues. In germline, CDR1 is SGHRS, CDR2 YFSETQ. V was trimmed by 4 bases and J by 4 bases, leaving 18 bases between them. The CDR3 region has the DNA TGCGCCAGCAGCCACCCTGAAGGAAAGGGGTACGAGCAGTACTTC. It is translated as CASSHPEGKGYEQYF.

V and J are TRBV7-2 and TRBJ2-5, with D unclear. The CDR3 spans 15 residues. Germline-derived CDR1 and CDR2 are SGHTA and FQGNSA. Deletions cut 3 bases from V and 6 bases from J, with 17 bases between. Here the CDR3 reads CASSFGLPGGQTQYF. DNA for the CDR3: TGTGCCAGCAGCTTTGGCCTTCCGGGCGGACAGACCCAGTACTTC.

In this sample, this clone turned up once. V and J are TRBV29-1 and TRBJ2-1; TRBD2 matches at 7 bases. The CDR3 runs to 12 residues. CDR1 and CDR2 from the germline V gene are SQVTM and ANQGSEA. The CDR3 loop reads CSGGGEDNEQFF. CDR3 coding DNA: TGCTCGGGCGGGGGAGAGGACAATGAGCAGTTCTTC.

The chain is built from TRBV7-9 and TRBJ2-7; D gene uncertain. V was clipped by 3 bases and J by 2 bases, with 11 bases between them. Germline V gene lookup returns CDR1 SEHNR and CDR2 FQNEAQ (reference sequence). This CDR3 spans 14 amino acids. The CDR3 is CASSLTPSPYEQYF. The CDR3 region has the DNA TGTGCCAGCAGCTTGACACCTTCCCCCTACGAGCAGTACTTC. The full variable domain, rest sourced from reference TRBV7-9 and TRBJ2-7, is DTGVSQNPRHKITKRGQNVTFRCDPISEHNRLYWYRQTLGQGPEFLTYFQNEAQLEKSRLLSDRFSAERPKGSFSTLEIQRTEQGDSAMYLCASSLTPSPYEQYFGPGTRLTVT.